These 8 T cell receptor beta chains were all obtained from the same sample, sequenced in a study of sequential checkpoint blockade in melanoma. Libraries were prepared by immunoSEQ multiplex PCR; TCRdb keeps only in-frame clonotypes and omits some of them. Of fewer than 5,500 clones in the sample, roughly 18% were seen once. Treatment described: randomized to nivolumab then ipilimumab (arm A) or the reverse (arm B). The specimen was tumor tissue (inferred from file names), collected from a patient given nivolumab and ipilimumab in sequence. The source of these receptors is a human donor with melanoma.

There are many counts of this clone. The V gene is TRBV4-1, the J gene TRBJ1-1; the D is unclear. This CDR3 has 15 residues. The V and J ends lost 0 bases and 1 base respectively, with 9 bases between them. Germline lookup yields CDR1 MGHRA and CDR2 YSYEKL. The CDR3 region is CASSQDPLPNTEAFF. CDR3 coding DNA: TGCGCCAGCAGCCAAGATCCGTTGCCGAACACTGAAGCTTTCTTT.

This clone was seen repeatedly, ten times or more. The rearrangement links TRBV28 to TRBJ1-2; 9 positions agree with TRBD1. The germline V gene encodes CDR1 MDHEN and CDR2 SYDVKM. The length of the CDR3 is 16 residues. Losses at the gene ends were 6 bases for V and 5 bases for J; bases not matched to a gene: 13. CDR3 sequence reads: CASRITRDRVWYGYTF. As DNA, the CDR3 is TGTGCCAGCAGGATAACTCGGGACAGGGTTTGGTATGGCTACACCTTC.

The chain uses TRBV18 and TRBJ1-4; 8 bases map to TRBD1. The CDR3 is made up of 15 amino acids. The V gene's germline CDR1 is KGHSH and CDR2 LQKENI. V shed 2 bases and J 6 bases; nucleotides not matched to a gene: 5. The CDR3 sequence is CASSPLTGADEKLFF. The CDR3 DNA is TGTGCCAGCTCACCATTGACAGGGGCGGATGAAAAACTGTTTTTT.

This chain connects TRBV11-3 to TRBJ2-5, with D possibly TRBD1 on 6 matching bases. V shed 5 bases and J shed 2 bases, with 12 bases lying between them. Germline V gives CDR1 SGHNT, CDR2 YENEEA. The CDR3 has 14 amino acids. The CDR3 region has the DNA TGTGCCAGCAGCGGACTGGGGGCGCAAGAGACCCAGTACTTC. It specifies CASSGLGAQETQYF.

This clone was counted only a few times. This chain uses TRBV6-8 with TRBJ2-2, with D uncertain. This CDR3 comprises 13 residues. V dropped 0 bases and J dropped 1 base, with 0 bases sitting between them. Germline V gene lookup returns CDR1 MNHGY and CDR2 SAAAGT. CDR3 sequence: CASSYSNTGELFF. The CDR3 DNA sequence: TGTGCCAGCAGTTACTCGAACACCGGGGAGCTGTTTTTT.

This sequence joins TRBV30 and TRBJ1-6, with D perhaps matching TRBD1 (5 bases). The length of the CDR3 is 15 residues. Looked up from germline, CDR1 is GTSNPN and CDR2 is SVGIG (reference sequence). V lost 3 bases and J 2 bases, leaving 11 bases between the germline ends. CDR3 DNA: TGTGCCTGGAGGGGGCGCGGCGCCTATAATTCACCCCTCCACTTT. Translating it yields CAWRGRGAYNSPLHF.

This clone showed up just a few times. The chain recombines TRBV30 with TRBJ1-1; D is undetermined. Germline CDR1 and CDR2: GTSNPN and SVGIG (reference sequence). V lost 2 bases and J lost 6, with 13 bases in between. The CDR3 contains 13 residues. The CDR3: CAWSRGAAAEAFF. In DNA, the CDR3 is TGTGCCTGGAGTCGGGGAGCGGCCGCTGAAGCTTTCTTT.

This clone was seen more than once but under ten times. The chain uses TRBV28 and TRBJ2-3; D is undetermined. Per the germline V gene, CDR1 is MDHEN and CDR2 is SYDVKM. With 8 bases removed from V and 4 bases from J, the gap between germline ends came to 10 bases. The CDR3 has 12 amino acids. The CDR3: CASDGSADTQYF. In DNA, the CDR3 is TGTGCCAGCGATGGATCGGCAGATACGCAGTATTTT.